The 27 T cell receptor beta chains below all came from one sample that was sequenced in a study of sequential checkpoint blockade in melanoma. The assay was immunoSEQ multiplex PCR, and TCRdb's table has in-frame clones only and misses some. The sample has approximately 17,000 clones, 90% to 95% seen once; the top ten hold roughly a quarter. Treatment here: randomized to nivolumab then ipilimumab (arm A) or the reverse (arm B). The sequences come from CD8+ T cells sorted from blood (inferred from file names), collected from a patient given nivolumab and ipilimumab in sequence. Source of these receptors: a human donor with melanoma.

J is TRBJ1-6 and V is TRBV5-1, with a weak D call TRBD1 (6 bases). The CDR3 length is 19 residues. Between the trimmed V and J ends, which lost 0 bases and 1 base, there was a span of 17 bases. Germline loops: CDR1 SGHRS, CDR2 YFSETQ. The CDR3: CASSLEGTSDGSYNSPLHF. Here the CDR3 DNA reads TGCGCCAGCAGCTTGGAAGGGACATCGGACGGGTCCTATAATTCACCCCTCCACTTT.

This clone was seen only once. J is TRBJ2-7 and V is TRBV4-2; the D gene is possibly TRBD2 (5 bases). The ends were cut back, 0 bases at V and 5 bases at J, with 14 bases in the middle. The CDR3 totals 15 residues. Germline lookup yields CDR1 LGHNA and CDR2 YNFKEQ. CDR3 DNA: TGTGCCAGCAGCCAAGAGCCGGGATCCGACGACGAGCAGTACTTC. Protein product: CASSQEPGSDDEQYF.

The chain combines TRBV7-9 with TRBJ2-5; weak D call: TRBD1 (6 bases). The J call may not be correct, given that the DNA end is closer to TRBJ2-7. Germline CDR1 and CDR2: SEHNR and FQNEAQ (reference sequence). The CDR3 runs to 14 residues. CDR3 bases: TGTGCCAGCAGCGCCCGGGACACCGACTACGAGCAGTACTTC. It specifies CASSARDTDYEQYF.

This chain uses TRBV28 with TRBJ2-7, with 7 bases aligning to TRBD2. V shed 6 bases, J shed 0 bases, and the junction held 2 bases outside the gene matches. CDR1 is MDHEN, CDR2 SYDVKM, per germline. This CDR3 spans 13 amino acids. Here the CDR3 reads CASRRGSSYEQYF. In DNA form, the CDR3 reads TGTGCCAGCAGGCGGGGGAGCTCCTACGAGCAGTACTTC.

This sequence joins TRBV27 and TRBJ1-1; a weak D match, TRBD1 (6 bases). Trimming cost V 5 bases and J 2 bases, with 15 bases left between them. Germline loops: CDR1 MNHEY, CDR2 SMNVEV (reference sequence). CDR3 length equals 15 residues. The CDR3 sequence is CASSPQDRINTEAFF. CDR3 DNA: TGTGCCAGCAGTCCGCAAGACAGGATCAACACTGAAGCTTTCTTT.

The table lists this clone with a count of one. The gene calls are TRBV6-5 and TRBJ1-1; possible D gene TRBD1, 5 bases. CDR1 MNHEY and CDR2 SVGAGI come from the germline V gene. This CDR3 region has 16 residues. With 4 bases removed from V and 4 bases from J, the gap between germline ends came to 19 bases. CDR3 residues: CASSLRTGELGTEAFF. CDR3 in DNA: TGTGCCAGCAGTTTACGCACGGGGGAGTTGGGCACTGAAGCTTTCTTT.

The rearrangement links TRBV4-1 to TRBJ1-3; 7 nucleotides line up with TRBD1. Germline V gene data show CDR1 as MGHRA and CDR2 as YSYEKL. This CDR3 has 17 residues. The V and J ends lost 4 bases and 5 bases, in that order; junction bases with no gene match: 14. The CDR3 loop is CASSLPPGTDNRNTIYF. CDR3 DNA: TGCGCCAGCAGCCTACCGCCTGGGACAGACAACCGAAACACCATATATTTT.

V is TRBV7-9 and J is TRBJ2-3; perhaps TRBD1 as D (6 bases). This CDR3 is 12 amino acids long. The V end lost 4 bases, the J end lost 6 bases, and 8 bases lay between the germline ends. Germline loops: CDR1 SEHNR, CDR2 FQNEAQ (reference sequence). The CDR3, as DNA: TGTGCCAGCAGCTCAGGGGAGGATACGCAGTATTTT. Translating it yields CASSSGEDTQYF.

The chain employs TRBV6-6 and TRBJ1-3, with a weak D call TRBD1 (6 bases). Deletions cut 6 bases from V and 0 bases from J, with 9 bases between. The V gene's germline CDR1 is MNHNY and CDR2 SVGAGI (reference sequence). CDR3 length: 14 amino acids. The chain's CDR3 is CASRTGISGNTIYF. In nucleotides, the CDR3 is TGTGCCAGCAGAACAGGGATCTCTGGAAACACCATATATTTT.

The chain uses TRBV30 and TRBJ1-2; D may be TRBD1 (6 bases). Trimming took off 0 bases at V and 4 bases at J, with 24 bases between the two ends. Germline CDR1 is GTSNPN and CDR2 is SVGIG (reference sequence). This CDR3 is built from 18 residues. The CDR3 is CAWSVLWQGNLWGYGYTF. The DNA of the CDR3 is TGTGCCTGGAGTGTTTTGTGGCAGGGGAATCTCTGGGGCTATGGCTACACCTTC.

J is TRBJ2-5 and V is TRBV9; tentatively, D is TRBD1 (6 bases). The J call is uncertain, as TRBJ2-7 better fits the DNA end. Germline lookup yields CDR1 SGDLS and CDR2 YYNGEE. The CDR3 is made up of 15 amino acids. The CDR3 coding sequence is TGTGCCAGCAGCCCTGAGACAGGACCCTCCTACGAGCAGTACTTC. This gives the protein CASSPETGPSYEQYF.

V gene TRBV27 combines with J gene TRBJ1-2, with TRBD1 identical over 7 bases. Germline CDR1 reads MNHEY; CDR2 reads SMNVEV (reference sequence). The V and J ends lost 7 bases and 3 bases, in that order; junction bases with no gene match: 11. The CDR3 loop spans 15 amino acids. CDR3 sequence: CASTQRLDRDYGYTF. The CDR3 region has the DNA TGTGCCAGCACCCAACGTCTAGACAGGGACTATGGCTACACCTTC.

The rearrangement uses TRBV20-1 and TRBJ2-7; no firm D call. Trimming removed 7 bases at V and 5 bases at J, with 3 bases between. CDR3 length: 8 amino acids. Germline V gene data show CDR1 as DFQATT and CDR2 as SNEGSKA (reference sequence). This chain's CDR3 is CSVNEQYF. For the CDR3, the DNA is TGCAGTGTCAACGAGCAGTACTTC.

The chain links TRBV30 to TRBJ1-1, with D possibly being TRBD1 (6 bases). Trimming took off 3 bases at V and 1 base at J, with 12 bases between the two ends. Looked up from germline, CDR1 is GTSNPN and CDR2 is SVGIG (reference sequence). CDR3 size: 14 residues. The CDR3 DNA sequence: TGTGCCTGGAGCCCAGGGGCAGGGAACACTGAAGCTTTCTTT. This translates into CAWSPGAGNTEAFF. Full variable domain (rest looked up from reference TRBV30 and TRBJ1-1): SQTIHQWPATLVQPVGSPLSLECTVEGTSNPNLYWYRQAAGRGLQLLFYSVGIGQISSEVPQNLSASRPQDRQFILSSKKLLLSDSGFYLCAWSPGAGNTEAFFGQGTRLTVV.

V usage is TRBV5-6 and J usage is TRBJ1-2; tentatively, D is TRBD1 (5 bases). The germline V gene encodes CDR1 SGHDT and CDR2 YYEEEE. V was pared by 5 bases and J by 8 bases, with 10 bases between. The CDR3 has 11 residues. CDR3 nucleotide sequence: TGTGCCAGCAGACTTACAGGCGGCTACACCTTC. Amino acids: CASRLTGGYTF.

V gene TRBV7-9 combines with J gene TRBJ2-5; 8 bases agree with TRBD2. Near its end, the DNA agrees better with TRBJ2-7, so the J call may be wrong. This CDR3 is 13 amino acids long. Germline V CDR1 and CDR2: SEHNR, FQNEAQ (reference sequence). CDR3 region: CASSYSGAYEQYF. DNA of the CDR3: TGTGCCAGCAGTTATAGCGGGGCCTACGAGCAGTACTTC.

The V gene is TRBV9, the J gene TRBJ1-1; D is perhaps TRBD1 (6 bases). Germline values: CDR1 SGDLS, CDR2 YYNGEE. The CDR3 contains 15 residues. The V and J ends lost 0 bases and 1 base respectively, with 10 bases between them. CDR3 nucleotide sequence: TGTGCCAGCAGCGTAGATCAGACAGGGAACACTGAAGCTTTCTTT. Its protein product is CASSVDQTGNTEAFF.

The V gene is TRBV28, the J gene TRBJ2-7; 9 nucleotides align to TRBD1. The CDR3 totals 13 residues. The trim removed 6 bases at V and 7 bases at J, leaving 7 bases unmatched. CDR1 MDHEN and CDR2 SYDVKM come from the germline V gene. CDR3: CASSQQGAEEQYV. CDR3 nucleotide sequence: TGTGCCAGCAGCCAACAGGGGGCGGAAGAGCAGTACGTC.

The chain recombines TRBV19 with TRBJ1-2; a possible D gene is TRBD1 (6 bases). Germline assignment: CDR1 LNHDA and CDR2 SQIVND (reference sequence). CDR3 length: 15 amino acids. The ends were cut back, 3 bases at V and 3 bases at J, with 14 bases in the middle. CDR3 protein: CASSIQGRDYYGYTF. In nucleotides, the CDR3 is TGTGCCAGTAGTATCCAGGGGCGCGATTACTATGGCTACACCTTC.

The rearrangement links TRBV7-3 to TRBJ2-7; 8 bases map to TRBD1. J lost 3 bases, V lost 2 bases, and 9 bases had no gene match. The CDR3 consists of 16 residues. The germline gives CDR1 SGHTA, CDR2 FQGTGA. The CDR3 nucleotides are TGTGCCAGCAGCTTAGGGGGCGGACAGGGATACTACGAGCAGTACTTC. Translated, it gives CASSLGGGQGYYEQYF.

The genes are TRBV5-6 and TRBJ1-3, with 9 bases fitting TRBD1. The V and J ends lost 3 bases and 6 bases, in that order; junction bases with no gene match: 4. The CDR3 sequence is 14 residues long. The germline gives CDR1 SGHDT, CDR2 YYEEEE. CDR3 nucleotide sequence: TGTGCCAGCAGCTACGGGACAGGGTTAAACACCATATATTTT. Translation gives CASSYGTGLNTIYF.

The V gene is TRBV5-1, the J gene TRBJ2-7; possibly TRBD2 for D (6 bases). The V and J ends lost 0 bases and 4 bases respectively, with 20 bases between them. Germline loops: CDR1 SGHRS, CDR2 YFSETQ. This CDR3 region has 17 residues. DNA for the CDR3: TGCGCCAGCAGCTTGGCCTGGATTTCGGGCGGGGTATACGAGCAGTACTTC. Translated: CASSLAWISGGVYEQYF.

The chain uses TRBV4-3 and TRBJ1-1, with TRBD1 as a possible D gene (6 bases). The CDR3 is 17 residues long. Germline V gives CDR1 LGHNA, CDR2 YSLEER. Deletions cut 4 bases from V and 1 base from J, with 19 bases between. This chain's CDR3 is CASSLGTTGTPNTEAFF. The CDR3 region has the DNA TGCGCCAGCAGCCTGGGGACGACCGGGACACCGAACACTGAAGCTTTCTTT.

The chain employs TRBV4-2 and TRBJ2-7, with 7 bases lining up with TRBD1. Germline V gene sequence: CDR1 LGHNA, CDR2 YNFKEQ. J was trimmed by 1 base and V by 2 bases; bases with no gene match: 8. This CDR3 has 16 amino acids. For the CDR3, the DNA is TGTGCCAGCAGCCAACACCAGACAGGGTTATCCTACGAGCAGTACTTC. The encoded protein is CASSQHQTGLSYEQYF.

The rearrangement links TRBV15 to TRBJ2-7; a possible D gene is TRBD2 (7 bases). V gave up 3 bases and J gave up 0 bases, with 12 bases separating them. Looked up from germline, CDR1 is LNHNV and CDR2 is YYDKDF (reference sequence). CDR3 length: 15 amino acids. This CDR3 is CATSRGASGSYEQYF. As DNA, the CDR3 is TGTGCCACCAGCAGGGGGGCTAGCGGCTCCTACGAGCAGTACTTC.

The gene calls are TRBV4-3 and TRBJ2-7, with 7 bases lining up with TRBD2. The V gene's germline CDR1 is LGHNA and CDR2 YSLEER. The CDR3 is made up of 15 amino acids. Trimming cost V 1 base and J 1 base; bases outside gene matches: 4. The DNA for the CDR3 is TGCGCCAGCAGCCAAGTCACGGGGGGATCCTACGAGCAGTACTTC. Encoded protein: CASSQVTGGSYEQYF.

The rearrangement joins TRBV4-2 to TRBJ2-7; 9 bases line up with TRBD1. V gave up 3 bases and J gave up 3 bases; unmatched junction bases: 6. Per germline, CDR1 LGHNA and CDR2 YNFKEQ. This CDR3 comprises 15 residues. CDR3 in amino acids: CASSHLGQGNYEQYF. The CDR3 DNA reads TGTGCCAGCAGCCACCTTGGACAGGGGAACTACGAGCAGTACTTC.